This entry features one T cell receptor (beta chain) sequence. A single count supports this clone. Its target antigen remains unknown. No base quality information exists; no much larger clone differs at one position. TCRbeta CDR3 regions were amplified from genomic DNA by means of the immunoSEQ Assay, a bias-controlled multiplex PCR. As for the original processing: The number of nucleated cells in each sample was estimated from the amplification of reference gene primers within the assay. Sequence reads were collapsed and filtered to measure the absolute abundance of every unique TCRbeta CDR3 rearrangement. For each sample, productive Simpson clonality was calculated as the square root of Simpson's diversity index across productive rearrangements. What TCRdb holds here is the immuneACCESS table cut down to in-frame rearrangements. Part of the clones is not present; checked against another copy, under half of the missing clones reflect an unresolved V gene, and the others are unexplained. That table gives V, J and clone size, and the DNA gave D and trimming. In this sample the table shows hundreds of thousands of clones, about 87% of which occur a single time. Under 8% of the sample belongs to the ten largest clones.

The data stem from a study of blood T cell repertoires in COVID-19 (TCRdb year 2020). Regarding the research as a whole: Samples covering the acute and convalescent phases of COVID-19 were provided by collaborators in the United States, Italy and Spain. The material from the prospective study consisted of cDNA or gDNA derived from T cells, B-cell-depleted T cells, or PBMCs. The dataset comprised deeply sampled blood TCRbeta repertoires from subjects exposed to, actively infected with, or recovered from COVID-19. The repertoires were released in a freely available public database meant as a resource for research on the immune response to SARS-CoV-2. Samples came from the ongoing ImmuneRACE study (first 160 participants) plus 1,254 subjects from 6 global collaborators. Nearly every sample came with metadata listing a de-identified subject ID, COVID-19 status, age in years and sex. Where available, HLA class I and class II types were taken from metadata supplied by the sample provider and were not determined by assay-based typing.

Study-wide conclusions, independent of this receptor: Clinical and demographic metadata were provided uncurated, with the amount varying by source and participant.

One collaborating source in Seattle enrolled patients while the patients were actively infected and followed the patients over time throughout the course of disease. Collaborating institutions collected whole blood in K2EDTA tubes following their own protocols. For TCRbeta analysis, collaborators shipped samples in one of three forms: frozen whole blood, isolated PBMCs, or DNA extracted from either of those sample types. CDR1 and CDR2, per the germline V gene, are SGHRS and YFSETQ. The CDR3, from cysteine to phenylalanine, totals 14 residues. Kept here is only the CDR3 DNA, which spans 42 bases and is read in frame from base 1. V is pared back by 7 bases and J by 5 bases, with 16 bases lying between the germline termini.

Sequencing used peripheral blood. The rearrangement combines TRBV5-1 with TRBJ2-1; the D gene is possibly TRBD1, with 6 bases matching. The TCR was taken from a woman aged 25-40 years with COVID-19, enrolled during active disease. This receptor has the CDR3 CASYRDMTNNEQFF. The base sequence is TGCGCCAGCTACCGGGACATGACTAACAATGAGCAGTTCTTC.